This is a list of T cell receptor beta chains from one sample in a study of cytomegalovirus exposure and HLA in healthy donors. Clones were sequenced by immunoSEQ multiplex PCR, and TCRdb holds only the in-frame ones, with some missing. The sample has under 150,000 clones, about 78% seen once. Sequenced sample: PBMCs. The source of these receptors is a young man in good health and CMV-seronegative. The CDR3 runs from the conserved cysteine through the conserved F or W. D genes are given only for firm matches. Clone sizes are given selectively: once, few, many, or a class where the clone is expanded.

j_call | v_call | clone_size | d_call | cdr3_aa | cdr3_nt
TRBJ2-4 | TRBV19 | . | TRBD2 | CASSGGDLLTKNIQYF | TGTGCCAGTAGTGGGGGGGACCTCTTGACCAAAAACATTCAGTACTTC
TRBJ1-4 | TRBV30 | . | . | CAWSRRNEKLFF | TGTGCCTGGAGTCGCAGGAATGAAAAACTGTTTTTT
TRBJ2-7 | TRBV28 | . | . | CASSFVGETYEQYF | TGTGCCAGCAGTTTTGTCGGAGAGACCTACGAGCAGTACTTC
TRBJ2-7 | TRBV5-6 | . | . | CASSLALNYGDEQYF | TGTGCCAGCAGCTTGGCGTTAAATTACGGGGACGAGCAGTACTTC
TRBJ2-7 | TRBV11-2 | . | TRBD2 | CASSLAGGRPHEQYF | TGTGCCAGCAGCTTAGCGGGGGGGCGGCCCCACGAGCAGTACTTC
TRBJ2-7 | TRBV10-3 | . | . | CAISEDNYEQYF | TGTGCCATCAGTGAAGACAACTACGAGCAGTACTTC
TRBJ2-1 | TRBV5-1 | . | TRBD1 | CASSPDRRQFF | TGCGCCAGCAGCCCGGACAGGCGGCAGTTCTTC
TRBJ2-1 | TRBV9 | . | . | CASSVVEGLTGYSYNEQFF | TGTGCCAGCAGCGTAGTAGAGGGCCTGACGGGGTACTCCTACAATGAGCAGTTCTTC
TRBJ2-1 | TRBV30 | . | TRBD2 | CAWDGLAGNDEQFF | TGTGCCTGGGACGGACTAGCGGGAAACGATGAGCAGTTCTTC
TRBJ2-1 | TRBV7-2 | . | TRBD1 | CASSPRDRGRGSEQFF | TGTGCCAGCAGCCCCCGGGACAGGGGGCGGGGGTCTGAGCAGTTCTTC
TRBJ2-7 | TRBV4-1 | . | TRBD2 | CASSQGAGDSPQYF | TGCGCCAGCAGCCAAGGAGCGGGAGACTCCCCCCAGTACTTC
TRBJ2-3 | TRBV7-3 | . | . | CASGGGPSTDTQYF | TGTGCCAGCGGAGGAGGACCTAGCACAGATACGCAGTATTTT
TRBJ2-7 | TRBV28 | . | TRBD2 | CASRAPGVSGRQYF | TGTGCCAGCAGGGCGCCGGGGGTAAGCGGGAGGCAGTACTTC
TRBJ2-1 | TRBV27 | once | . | CASSWGGWGNLNNEQFF | TGTGCCAGCAGTTGGGGGGGCTGGGGAAACCTGAACAATGAGCAGTTCTTC
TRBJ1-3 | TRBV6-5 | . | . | CASSRVSSGNTIYF | TGTGCCAGCAGCCGAGTTTCCTCTGGAAACACCATATATTTT
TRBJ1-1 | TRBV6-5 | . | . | CASSSGDTEAFF | TGTGCCAGCAGTTCAGGGGACACTGAAGCTTTCTTT
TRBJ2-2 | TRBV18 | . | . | CASSPSYRTKGTGELFF | TGTGCCAGCTCACCGTCGTACAGAACCAAGGGGACCGGGGAGCTGTTTTTT
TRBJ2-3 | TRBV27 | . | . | CASSFQTTSTDTQYF | TGTGCCAGCAGTTTTCAGACTACTAGCACAGATACGCAGTATTTT
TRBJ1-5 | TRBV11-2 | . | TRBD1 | CASSLQPDRGRNQPQHF | TGTGCCAGCAGCTTACAACCTGACAGGGGCCGCAATCAGCCCCAGCATTTT
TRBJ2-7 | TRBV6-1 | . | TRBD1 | CASSPGTAYEQYF | TGTGCCAGCAGCCCTGGGACAGCCTACGAGCAGTACTTC
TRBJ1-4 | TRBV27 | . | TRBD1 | CASRTGVTTNEKLFF | TGTGCCAGTCGGACAGGGGTTACTACTAATGAAAAACTGTTTTTT
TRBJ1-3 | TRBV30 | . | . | CAWGQSSGNTIYF | TGTGCCTGGGGACAGTCCTCTGGAAACACCATATATTTT
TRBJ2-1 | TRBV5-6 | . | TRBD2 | CASSLGLAFNEQFF | TGTGCCAGCAGCTTGGGACTAGCGTTCAATGAGCAGTTCTTC
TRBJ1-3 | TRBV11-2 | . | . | CASSFLTAIGNTIYF | TGTGCCAGCAGCTTCCTGACAGCCATTGGAAACACCATATATTTT
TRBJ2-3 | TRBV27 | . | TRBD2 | CASSGETSGRVDTQYF | TGTGCCAGCAGTGGAGAGACTAGCGGCCGAGTCGATACGCAGTATTTT
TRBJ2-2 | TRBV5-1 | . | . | CASSFKPSSNTGELFF | TGCGCCAGCAGCTTCAAGCCATCTTCGAACACCGGGGAGCTGTTTTTT
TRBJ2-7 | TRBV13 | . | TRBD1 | CASSRGTGGAIYEQYF | TGTGCCAGCAGCAGGGGGACAGGGGGCGCGATATACGAGCAGTACTTC
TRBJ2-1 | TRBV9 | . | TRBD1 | CASSLTGAVYNEQFF | TGTGCCAGCAGTTTAACAGGGGCTGTCTACAATGAGCAGTTCTTC
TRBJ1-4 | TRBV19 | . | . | CASAFTATNEKLFF | TGTGCCAGTGCTTTCACAGCAACTAATGAAAAACTGTTTTTT
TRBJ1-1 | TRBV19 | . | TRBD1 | CASSTSGTGFGTEAFF | TGTGCCAGTAGTACCTCCGGGACAGGGTTCGGCACTGAAGCTTTCTTT
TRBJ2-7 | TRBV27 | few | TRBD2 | CASTSGRSNEQYF | TGTGCCAGCACTAGCGGGAGGTCCAACGAGCAGTACTTC
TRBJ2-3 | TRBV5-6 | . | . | CASSRRGTQYF | TGTGCCAGCAGCAGACGCGGGACGCAGTATTTT